The TCR beta chain under discussion was sequenced for a study of brain T cells in children with intractable seizures. The study, taken as a whole, reports: Pre- and post-surgery blood differed in depth, so pre-surgery absences may be undersampling.

The V end was cut by 1 base, the J end by 5 bases, with 14 bases between. Germline values: CDR1 SGHVS, CDR2 FNYEAQ. The CDR3 is 15 residues long. This clone has just one count. Its specificity is unknown. Profiled with immunoSEQ multiplex PCR; TCRdb holds only in-frame clones, not every one. The repertoire has roughly 64,000 clones, 90% to 97% of them found once; the top ten carry more than 0.35%. Only cases whose brain tissue showed the highest T cell transcript signatures were sequenced. Patients received at least one anti-epileptic drug before surgery. J is TRBJ1-1 and V is TRBV7-6, with D perhaps TRBD1 (5 bases). Here the sequenced sample was peripheral blood, taken at surgery. This TCR was sampled from a boy under three years old with focal cortical dysplasia and intractable seizures. The CDR3 sequence: CASSLDGAEETEAFF. In DNA, the CDR3 is TGTGCCAGCAGCTTAGACGGGGCTGAGGAGACTGAAGCTTTCTTT.